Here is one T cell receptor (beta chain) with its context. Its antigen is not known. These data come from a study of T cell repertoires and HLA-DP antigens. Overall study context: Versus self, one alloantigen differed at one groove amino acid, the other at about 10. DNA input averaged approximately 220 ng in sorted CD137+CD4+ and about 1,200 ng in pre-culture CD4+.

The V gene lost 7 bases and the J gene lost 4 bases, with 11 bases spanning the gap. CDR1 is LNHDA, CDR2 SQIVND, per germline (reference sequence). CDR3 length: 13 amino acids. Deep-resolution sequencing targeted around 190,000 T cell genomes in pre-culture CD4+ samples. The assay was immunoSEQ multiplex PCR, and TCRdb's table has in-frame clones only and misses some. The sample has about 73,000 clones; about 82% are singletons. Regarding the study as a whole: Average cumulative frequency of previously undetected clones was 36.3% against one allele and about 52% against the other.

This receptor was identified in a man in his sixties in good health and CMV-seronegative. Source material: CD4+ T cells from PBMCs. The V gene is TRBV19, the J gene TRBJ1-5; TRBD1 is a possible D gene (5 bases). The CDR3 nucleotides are TGTGCCAGTACCGGGACGGTGAATCAGCCCCAGCATTTT. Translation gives CASTGTVNQPQHF. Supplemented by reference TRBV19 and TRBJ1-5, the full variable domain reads DGGITQSPKYLFRKEGQNVTLSCEQNLNHDAMYWYRQDPGQGLRLIYYSQIVNDFQKGDIAEGYSVSREKKESFPLTVTSAQKNPTAFYLCASTGTVNQPQHFGDGTRLSIL.